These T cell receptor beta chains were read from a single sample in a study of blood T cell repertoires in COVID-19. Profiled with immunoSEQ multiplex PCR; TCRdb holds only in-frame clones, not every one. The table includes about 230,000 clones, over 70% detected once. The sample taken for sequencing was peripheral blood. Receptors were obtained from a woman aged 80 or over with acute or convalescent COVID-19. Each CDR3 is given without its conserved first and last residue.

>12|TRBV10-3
AIRGTGDPYEQY
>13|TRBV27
ATKRDRGDSYEQY
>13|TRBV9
ASSAGLAGANEQF
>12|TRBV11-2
ASSPTGGPYEQY
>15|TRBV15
ATSRDWTGLAKNIQY
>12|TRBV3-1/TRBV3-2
ASSQDYGNQPQH
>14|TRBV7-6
ASSSRGQGGADTQY
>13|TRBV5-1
ASSLSGVAYNEQF
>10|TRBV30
AWSGGQDTQY
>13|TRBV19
ASSIIGKASYEQY
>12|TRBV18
ASSPGTRENEQF
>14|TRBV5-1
ASSVNPGGTYNEQF
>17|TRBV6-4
ASSAGTGHARGGANVLT
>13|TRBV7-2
ASSSTGSNYNEQF
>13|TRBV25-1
ASSATSGGANEQF
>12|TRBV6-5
ASRHSGDRQPQH